This T cell receptor beta chain was identified during a study of radiotherapy plus CTLA-4 blockade in lung cancer. Study-level findings and limits: Together with interferon-beta, which increased in serum after radiation, early dynamic changes in blood T cell clones were reportedly the best predictors of response.

This CDR3 contains 12 residues. With 7 bases clipped from V and 7 bases from J, the junction kept 7 bases outside the gene matches. CDR1 and CDR2 from the germline V gene are MDHEN and SYDVKM. A few counts support this clone. Its matching antigen is unknown. Focal radiation and CTLA-4 blockade (ipilimumab) were tested in chemo-refractory metastatic non-small-cell lung cancer patients. Produced via immunoSEQ multiplex PCR; TCRdb's table is partial and in-frame only. The sample contains roughly 90,000 clones, roughly 85% of which appear only once. The source material was peripheral blood, sampled from a patient treated with radiotherapy plus ipilimumab. This clonotype was obtained from a human donor with non-small cell lung cancer that progressed on radiotherapy plus ipilimumab. The rearrangement joins TRBV28 to TRBJ2-7; 7 bases are shared with TRBD1. CDR3 in DNA: TGTGCCAGCAAAACAGGGGCCCCGGAGCAGTACTTC. It is translated as CASKTGAPEQYF.